This record covers a single T cell receptor (beta chain). Its target is not known. J gave up 6 bases and V 0 bases, and 7 bases lay outside the gene matches. The CDR3 sequence is 16 residues long. Germline V gives CDR1 SEHNR, CDR2 FQNEAQ (reference sequence). These data originate in a study of monozygotic twins with cystic fibrosis. About the study: Libraries were built from around 3 micrograms of fragmented DNA using about 16 PCR cycles. Points from the study as a whole: In 13 of 16 pairs, V gene usage was closest to the co-twin's. The repertoire was suggested to be naive-dominated, clonality median around 0.01. Monozygotic CF twins shared more identical nucleotide clonotypes than unrelated patients.

Only in-frame clones appear in the TCRdb table, and some are missing; sequencing was by immunoSEQ multiplex PCR. The sample contains about 9,600 clones, about 91% of which appear only once. This chain connects TRBV7-9 to TRBJ1-5, with 8 bases identical to TRBD1. This receptor was identified in a boy between 2 and 10 years old with cystic fibrosis. Specimen: blood. CDR3 sequence (DNA): TGTGCCAGCAGCTTAGCATCAGGGGGCGCGGGTCAGCCCCAGCATTTT. It translates to CASSLASGGAGQPQHF.